Listed below are T cell receptor beta chains from one sample, sequenced in a study of T cells after yellow fever vaccination. TCRdb used MiXCR to reprocess the 5' RACE reads, holding one entry per CDR3 protein. The sample has a few hundred thousand distinct CDR3 sequences, about 4% seen once. Source: PBMCs, taken 5 days after the yellow fever booster vaccination. The source is a man between 18 and 29 years old who received the YFV17D yellow fever vaccine. The CDR3 runs from the conserved cysteine through the conserved F or W. The D gene is left open where the match is weak. Clone size, where shown, is once, few, many, or a class for clones that have expanded.

J gene | V gene | clone size | D gene | CDR3 DNA | CDR3 protein
TRBJ1-2 | TRBV25-1 | . | . | TGTGCCAGCAGTGATCCCCAGACGTCCGGTGGCTACACCTTC | CASSDPQTSGGYTF
TRBJ2-5 | TRBV19 | many | TRBD2 | TGTGCCAGTAGTGTGGGACTAGCGGAAGGAGAGACCCAGTACTTC | CASSVGLAEGETQYF
TRBJ2-7 | TRBV5-1 | few | . | TGCGCCAGCTCACCGGTGGGGGGACAGTCCTACGAGCAGTACTTC | CASSPVGGQSYEQYF
TRBJ1-2 | TRBV5-1 | . | TRBD1 | TGCGCCAGCAGCTTGGGGGCCGGGACAGCTAACTATGGCTACACCTTC | CASSLGAGTANYGYTF
TRBJ1-6 | TRBV20-1 | few | . | TGCAGTGCTAGAGAAGCCCTTTCGGGCTCCTATAATTCACCCCTCCACTTT | CSAREALSGSYNSPLHF
TRBJ2-1 | TRBV6-4 | . | TRBD1 | TGTGCCAGCAGTGGCTCGAACAGGGGACACAATGAGCAGTTCTTC | CASSGSNRGHNEQFF
TRBJ1-2 | TRBV24-1 | few | . | TGTGCCACCAGTGATTCCGGGACGTCTGGCTACACCTTC | CATSDSGTSGYTF
TRBJ1-6 | TRBV9 | . | TRBD1 | TGTGCCAGCAGCGTATCAGCGGGACAGAAAGTCTCCTATAATTCACCCCTCCACTTT | CASSVSAGQKVSYNSPLHF
TRBJ2-3 | TRBV7-3 | many | TRBD2 | TGTGCCAGCAGCTTATTCGGAGCGGGGGGCCACCCAGATACGCAGTATTTT | CASSLFGAGGHPDTQYF
TRBJ2-1 | TRBV12-3/TRBV12-4 | . | TRBD1 | TGTGCCAGCAGTGACAGGGGGAATGAGCAGTTCTTC | CASSDRGNEQFF
TRBJ1-2 | TRBV20-1 | . | . | TGCAGTGCTAGCGTCCAGACTAACTATGGCTACACCTTC | CSASVQTNYGYTF
TRBJ1-4 | TRBV3-1 | . | . | TGTGCCAGCAGTAGCGACAGTCTTAATGAAAAACTGTTTTTT | CASSSDSLNEKLFF
TRBJ2-5 | TRBV28 | few | . | TGTGCCAGCAGGAGACAGGGGAGGGAAGAGACCCAGTACTTC | CASRRQGREETQYF
TRBJ2-3 | TRBV12-3/TRBV12-4 | . | . | TGTGCCAGCGAACACCACAGGGCCGTGCGGACAGATACGCAGTATTTT | CASEHHRAVRTDTQYF
TRBJ1-2 | TRBV28 | . | . | TGTGCCAGCACCTTCGGGGATTATGGCTACACCTTC | CASTFGDYGYTF
TRBJ2-3 | TRBV5-1 | . | . | TGCGCCAGCAGCTTGGGACAGGTCCTAGATACGCAGTATTTT | CASSLGQVLDTQYF
TRBJ2-5 | TRBV5-1 | . | . | TGCGCCAGCAGCTTAACAGGCCCTCCCGGTCAAGAGACCCAGTACTTC | CASSLTGPPGQETQYF
TRBJ2-5 | TRBV7-7 | . | TRBD1 | TGTGCTAGCAGCATGGGACAGCAAGAGACCCAGTACTTC | CASSMGQQETQYF
TRBJ1-5 | TRBV7-9 | . | TRBD1 | TGTGCCAGCAGCCCCAACAGGGGAAGCAATCAGCCCCAGCATTTT | CASSPNRGSNQPQHF
TRBJ2-1 | TRBV10-3 | many | TRBD2 | TGTGCCATCAGTAGCGGGGGGCGGGATGAGCAGTTCTTC | CAISSGGRDEQFF
TRBJ1-2 | TRBV29-1 | . | . | TGCAGCGTTGGGTTGTTGTTTGGAGGTGGCTACACCTTC | CSVGLLFGGGYTF
TRBJ2-5 | TRBV7-2 | . | TRBD1 | TGTGCCAGCAGCTTATTCGGGACAGAGGAAGAGACCCAGTACTTC | CASSLFGTEEETQYF
TRBJ2-5 | TRBV11-2 | few | . | TGTGCCAGCAGCTTTCGAGGCGCATCCCCGCGGTGGGAGACCCAGTACTTC | CASSFRGASPRWETQYF
TRBJ2-1 | TRBV6-6 | few | TRBD2 | TGTGCCAGCAGCTACATAGCGGGGGGTAGGAATGAGCAGTTCTTC | CASSYIAGGRNEQFF
TRBJ2-7 | TRBV6-5 | few | . | TGTGCCAGCAGTTACTCAGCAGGGGTCTACGAGCAGTACTTC | CASSYSAGVYEQYF
TRBJ1-4 | TRBV7-9 | . | TRBD1 | TGTGCCAGCAGCTTAGCCGAGACAGGGGCCCGGCGTGAAAAACTGTTTTTT | CASSLAETGARREKLFF
TRBJ2-3 | TRBV24-1 | many | TRBD2 | TGTGCCACCAGTGATTTGTGGCGGGGGAGCGATACGCAGTATTTT | CATSDLWRGSDTQYF
TRBJ2-6 | TRBV11-2 | many | . | TGTGCCAGCAGCACGCGGGGAGCTGGGGCCAACGTCCTGACTTTC | CASSTRGAGANVLTF
TRBJ2-3 | TRBV7-6 | many | . | TGTGCCAGCAGCGACCCCCCAAGGACGCGTGGTACGCAGTATTTT | CASSDPPRTRGTQYF
TRBJ2-5 | TRBV5-4 | . | . | TGTGCCAGCTCACCCTCCTCTAACACTGGGGGGACCCAGTACTTC | CASSPSSNTGGTQYF
TRBJ1-1 | TRBV4-1 | many | . | TGCGCCAGCAGCCAAGATAAGGTCACTGAAGCTTTCTTT | CASSQDKVTEAFF
TRBJ2-7 | TRBV5-1 | few | . | TGCGCCAGCAGCTTGGCTCGGGGCTCGTCGCGCGAGCAGTACTTC | CASSLARGSSREQYF
TRBJ1-4 | TRBV5-5 | few | . | TGTGCCAGCAGCTTGAATGGGGGTACGAGTGAAAAACTGTTTTTT | CASSLNGGTSEKLFF
TRBJ2-7 | TRBV4-1 | . | . | TGCGCCAGCAGCCAAGTAACAGGTTTGCTCTACGAGCAGTACTTC | CASSQVTGLLYEQYF
TRBJ1-5 | TRBV12-3/TRBV12-4 | . | . | TGTGCCAGCAGTTTTGGGCGGTTGGCCCCTAGACATTTT | CASSFGRLAPRHF
TRBJ2-1 | TRBV5-4 | few | . | TGTGCCAGCAGACCACCTCTAGGGGGGACCCAGGGTGAGCAGTTCTTC | CASRPPLGGTQGEQFF